A single sample gave rise to the 13 T cell receptor beta chains below, sequenced in a study of T cells in Graves' hyperthyroidism and ophthalmopathy. The investigators amplified TCR beta CDR3 regions from RNA transcripts. HTBI primers were the set used in a first-round RT-PCR of the TCR CDR3. TCRdb re-analysed the multiplex PCR reads in MiXCR, keeping a single row per CDR3 protein. Of hundreds of thousands of distinct CDR3 sequences in the sample, around 13% were seen once. The sequencing sample was made of blood. These receptors were taken from a woman aged 40 to 55 with Graves' ophthalmopathy.

The table lists this clonotype with many counts. The chain is built from TRBV4-1 and TRBJ2-1, with D perhaps matching TRBD1 (5 bases). Germline V gene lookup returns CDR1 MGHRA and CDR2 YSYEKL. The CDR3 is 16 residues long. The ends were cut back, 4 bases at V and 4 bases at J, with 17 bases in the middle. The CDR3 region is CASSPLVGAQYNEQFF. CDR3 bases: TGCGCCAGCAGCCCCCTTGTAGGGGCGCAGTACAATGAGCAGTTCTTC.

Comments on this clonotype: Being one base from a much bigger clone, this may be a read error. This rearrangement joins TRBV28 to TRBJ1-5; 11 bases fit TRBD1. The CDR3 has 17 amino acids. With 7 bases clipped from V and 0 bases from J, the junction kept 8 bases outside the gene matches. Germline CDR1 reads MDHEN; CDR2 reads SYDVKM. Here the CDR3 reads CASTHRGTGGSNQPQHF. The CDR3 DNA sequence: TGTGCCAGCACCCATCGTGGGACAGGGGGTAGCAATCAGCCCCAGCATTTT.

This clonotype was detected only a few times. The chain has TRBV10-3 and TRBJ1-5, with 10 bases fitting TRBD1. The CDR3 has 13 amino acids. The germline V gene encodes CDR1 ENHRY and CDR2 SYGVKD. V shed 8 bases, J shed 7 bases, and the junction held 5 bases outside the gene matches. This chain's CDR3 is CAIGTGEDQPQHF. The CDR3 DNA follows: TGTGCCATCGGGACAGGGGAGGACCAGCCCCAGCATTTT.

This rearrangement joins TRBV19 to TRBJ1-2; D ambiguous. CDR1 is LNHDA, CDR2 SQIVND, per germline (reference sequence). V lost 1 base and J lost 7, with 13 bases in between. The CDR3 consists of 14 residues. CDR3 in DNA: TGTGCCAGTAGTATAGTCCGGCAGGATGTTGGCTACACCTTC. This sequence encodes CASSIVRQDVGYTF.

This clonotype was seen more than once but under ten times. The V call is TRBV19, the J call TRBJ1-1; no firm D call. V gave up 7 bases and J gave up 3 bases, with 15 bases separating them. Germline V lookup: CDR1 LNHDA, CDR2 SQIVND (reference sequence). This CDR3 region has 14 residues. DNA for the CDR3: TGTGCCAGTATTGCAAGTTTATTAGACACTGAAGCTTTCTTT. Translated, it gives CASIASLLDTEAFF.

Notes on this clonotype: The junction shows a germline mismatch at one end, possibly a read error. The chain has TRBV5-1 and TRBJ2-1; 12 positions match TRBD2. The length of the CDR3 is 18 residues. In germline, CDR1 is SGHRS, CDR2 YFSETQ. The CDR3 DNA is TGCACCAGCTCCGAAACTAGCGGGGGGCTCCCACTTTACAATGAGCAGTTCTTC. Translated: CTSSETSGGLPLYNEQFF.

This clonotype was found many times. This chain connects TRBV2 to TRBJ1-6; D gene uncertain. Deletions cut 5 bases from V and 0 bases from J, with 8 bases between. Germline V gene lookup returns CDR1 SNHLY and CDR2 FYNNEI. The CDR3 length is 15 residues. CDR3 DNA sequence: TGTGCCAGCAGTAATATGGGCTCCTATAATTCACCCCTCCACTTT. Protein product: CASSNMGSYNSPLHF.

The genes are TRBV3-1 and TRBJ2-1; 7 bases fit TRBD2. V trimming: 0 bases; J trimming: 5 bases; junction bases outside the gene matches: 7. Germline CDR1 reads LGHDT; CDR2 reads YNNKEL (reference sequence). CDR3 length equals 16 residues. The CDR3 reads CASSQDTGRFHNEQFF. The CDR3, as DNA: TGTGCCAGCAGCCAAGATACCGGGAGGTTCCACAATGAGCAGTTCTTC.

This clonotype occurred many times. The chain combines TRBV6-2 or TRBV6-3 with TRBJ2-1, with D unclear. Germline V CDR1 and CDR2: MNHEY, SVGEGT. The V end was cut by 1 base, the J end by 4 bases, with 8 bases between. The CDR3 is 14 residues long. The CDR3 coding sequence is TGTGCCAGCAGTTACTTAGGCCTTTACAATGAGCAGTTCTTC. It encodes CASSYLGLYNEQFF.

For this clonotype: This may stem from a read error, because a much larger clone lies one nucleotide away. CDR3 in amino acids: CASSIEVCSLRNTEAFF. Here the CDR3 DNA reads TGTGCCAGTAGTATAGAAGTTTGCTCATTAAGGAACACTGAAGCTTTCTTT. This chain connects TRBV19 to TRBJ1-1; no clear D. The CDR3 covers 17 residues. V lost 0 bases, J lost 1 base, and 15 bases lay in between. Germline V gene sequence: CDR1 LNHDA, CDR2 SQIVND (reference sequence). Variable domain in full (rest from reference TRBV19 and TRBJ1-1): DGGITQSPKYLFRKEGQNVTLSCEQNLNHDAMYWYRQDPGQGLRLIYYSQIVNDFQKGDIAEGYSVSREKKESFPLTVTSAQKNPTAFYLCASSIEVCSLRNTEAFFGQGTRLTVV.

Note on this clonotype: One junction end does not reproduce the germline sequence, and a read error may be involved. The chain links TRBV20-1 to TRBJ2-2; D gene uncertain. This CDR3 has 16 amino acids. Germline-derived CDR1 and CDR2 are DFQATT and SNEGSKA (reference sequence). CDR3 DNA: TGCGGTGCTAGATCCCCCCAGGAGACGAACACCGGGGAGCTGTTTTTT. This sequence encodes CGARSPQETNTGELFF.

The chain combines TRBV25-1 with TRBJ2-7; D is unresolved. V lost 10 bases to trimming and J lost 0 bases, with 13 bases between them. The CDR3 loop spans 13 amino acids. Per germline, CDR1 MGHDK and CDR2 SYGVNS. The CDR3 DNA is TGTGCCATCCGAGCCTCAGGCTCCTACGAGCAGTACTTC. Protein product: CAIRASGSYEQYF.

There are many counts of this clonotype. The chain uses TRBV2 and TRBJ1-1; D is unclear. Per germline, CDR1 SNHLY and CDR2 FYNNEI. The CDR3 has 13 residues. V lost 4 bases and J 1 base, leaving 7 bases between the germline ends. CDR3 in DNA: TGTGCCAGCAGTGGTAGGGCGAACACTGAAGCTTTCTTT. Protein sequence: CASSGRANTEAFF.